The subject of this entry is one T cell receptor (beta chain). The V gene lost 3 bases and the J gene lost 3 bases, with 16 bases spanning the gap. The CDR3 spans 16 residues. Germline CDR1 and CDR2: SGDLS and YYNGEE. The sample belongs to a study of blood T cell repertoires in COVID-19. The Seattle patients, enrolled during active infection, were followed longitudinally. Assay: immunoSEQ multiplex PCR; the TCRdb copy retains only in-frame clones and omits some. The data contain around 210,000 clones, roughly 85% of them singletons. The source of this sequence is a man aged 50-60 years with COVID-19, enrolled during active disease. Material for sequencing was peripheral blood. The chain employs TRBV9 and TRBJ1-3; unclear D gene. This CDR3 reads CASSASPGFVGNTIYF. CDR3 DNA sequence: TGTGCCAGCAGCGCCTCCCCGGGGTTTGTTGGAAACACCATATATTTT.